This entry describes one T cell receptor (beta chain). This clonotype was seen ten or more times. Its antigen is unknown. One base away there is no much larger clone; base qualities are not given. TCR beta repertoires were profiled from peripheral blood of 13 young patients with multiple sclerosis to demonstrate the VDJtools post-analysis software. Multiple sclerosis patients were children and adolescents aged roughly 6 to 16 years. These data come from a study of post-analysis software for immune sequencing data (dated by TCRdb to between 2014 and 2017). Some background on the complete study: Disease courses on record covered relapsing-remitting, secondary progressive and progressive-relapsing multiple sclerosis, though some patients had no subtype annotation. The multiple sclerosis patient repertoires were compared with more than 9 previously published healthy control repertoires from donors aged 6 to 25 years. A subset of samples was prepared in parallel using single-end sample barcoding, then pooled and co-amplified after Illumina adapter ligation. General study outcomes and caveats: Significantly higher frequencies in patients than in controls were found for roughly 5 TRBV segments, including TRBV5-6, TRBV5-1 and TRBV20-1. Strong co-clustering of samples prepared in the same batch was shown by direct clustering with F measure, prompting a batch-effect correction. The control group was slightly older than the multiple sclerosis patient group. Normalized Chao1 diversity was significantly lower in multiple sclerosis patients than controls, suggesting substantial peripheral T-cell clonal expansion.

Library generation was performed with PCR. Sequencer: Illumina HiSeq 2500. Unique molecular identifiers were incorporated into TCR beta cDNA libraries to reduce PCR and sequencing biases. Approximately 500,000 cDNA molecules were obtained per 1 to 10 million input T cells, so each molecule approximated one T cell. The patient libraries were prepared and sequenced using the same protocol as the earlier healthy control dataset. Samples belonging to the same batch were prepared together, multiplexed and sequenced on a shared HiSeq lane. Turning to the authors' computational methods: MIGEC was used to process the raw barcoded reads, and molecular identifier groups with only a single read were discarded before consensus assembly and CDR3 extraction. Clonotype tables were post-analysed with VDJtools, and diversity was normalized by down-sampling all datasets to the smallest sample size. Repertoire overlap clustering matched CDR3 amino acid but not nucleotide sequences to correct batch-related cross-sample contamination. TCRdb reprocessed the public reads (quality trimming at Q25 with fastp, clone calling with MiXCR) and kept in-frame beta chains. Rows merge per CDR3 protein into single entries with the most common DNA and genes. The V and J calls were determined by TCRdb, not by the authors. The sample includes roughly 700,000 distinct CDR3 sequences, with 25% to 30% observed a single time. The top ten clonotypes cover approximately 0.55% of the sample.

CDR1 and CDR2 (SQVTM, ANQGSEA) derive from the germline V gene. Including the terminal cysteine and phenylalanine, the CDR3 comprises 11 residues. Only the CDR3 part of the read is kept: 33 bases, read in frame from the first base. A distance of 5 bases separates the germline ends of V and J, which lose 4 bases and 2 bases respectively. Sequencing was done on a sample of blood. The V and J genes are TRBV29-1 and TRBJ1-2, with a tentative D gene TRBD1 over 5 matching bases. This clonotype was obtained from a girl aged 5-17 years with multiple sclerosis. The sequence in DNA is TGCAGCGTTGGGGGGAACTATGGCTACACCTTC. The encoded protein is CSVGGNYGYTF.